This passage covers 15 T cell receptor beta chains from one sample sequenced in a study of blood T cell repertoires in COVID-19. Generated by immunoSEQ multiplex PCR, the TCRdb table keeps only in-frame clones and is missing some. The sample carries under 300,000 clones, about 81% recorded once. Source material: peripheral blood. The receptor set was obtained from a human donor with COVID-19, enrolled during active disease. The donor label of this sample is uncertain.

V usage is TRBV4-3 and J usage is TRBJ1-6, with 7 bases identical to TRBD1. Trimming cost V 4 bases and J 10 bases; bases outside gene matches: 13. Germline CDR1 and CDR2: LGHNA and YSLEER. The CDR3 runs to 16 residues. The CDR3, as DNA: TGCGCCAGCAGCCCCGGGGCCGGGACAGAGGCATCACCCCTCCACTTT. Translating it yields CASSPGAGTEASPLHF.

This clone has only one observation. The chain links TRBV12-5 to TRBJ2-5, with D tentatively TRBD1 (6 bases). Trimming took 7 bases from V and 2 from J, leaving 14 bases between them. CDR1 and CDR2 (germline): LGHNT, FRNRAP. This CDR3 has 14 amino acids. The CDR3 reads CASAQDRDQETQYF. In DNA, the CDR3 is TGTGCTAGTGCCCAGGACAGAGATCAAGAGACCCAGTACTTC.

The chain has TRBV12-3 or TRBV12-4 and TRBJ1-2, with a possible D match to TRBD1 (6 bases). The V end was cut by 6 bases, the J end by 4 bases, with 9 bases between. The CDR3 covers 12 residues. CDR3 residues: CASRPGVYGYTF. For the CDR3, the DNA is TGTGCCAGCAGACCAGGGGTCTATGGCTACACCTTC.

This chain links TRBV9 with TRBJ2-6; D may be TRBD2 (7 bases). CDR1 is SGDLS, CDR2 YYNGEE, per germline. The CDR3 runs 16 residues. Trimming cost V 2 bases and J 1 base, with 10 bases left between them. The CDR3 DNA sequence: TGTGCCAGCAGCGTGGGAGGGACATCTGGGGCCAACGTCCTGACTTTC. It specifies CASSVGGTSGANVLTF.

The chain is built from TRBV2 and TRBJ2-7, with 10 bases matching TRBD2. V shed 5 bases and J 2 bases; nucleotides not matched to a gene: 6. The CDR3 runs 15 residues. From germline, CDR1 is SNHLY and CDR2 FYNNEI. The CDR3 DNA sequence: TGTGCCAGCAGTCCCCAAACTAGCGGGGCCTACGAGCAGTACTTC. Encoded protein: CASSPQTSGAYEQYF.

This chain joins TRBV10-3 and TRBJ1-4; TRBD1 matches 10 bases. The CDR3 extends over 15 amino acids. The V segment lost 10 bases and the J segment 6 bases; nucleotides outside the gene matches: 11. Germline V gene sequence: CDR1 ENHRY, CDR2 SYGVKD. The CDR3 nucleotides are TGTGCCACCAATCGGGGCGGGACAGGGGATGAAAAACTGTTTTTT. Translating it yields CATNRGGTGDEKLFF.

The gene calls are TRBV5-4 and TRBJ2-3, with D tentatively TRBD2 (5 bases). CDR3 length: 17 residues. V was pared by 1 base and J by 2 bases, with 17 bases between. The germline gives CDR1 SGHNT, CDR2 YYREEE (reference sequence). The CDR3 nucleotides read TGTGCCAGCAGCTTGCGTCCCGCGGGTGGTTACACAGATACGCAGTATTTT. It yields the protein CASSLRPAGGYTDTQYF.

This rearrangement joins TRBV6-6 to TRBJ2-7; 9 nucleotides line up with TRBD1. CDR3 length: 15 amino acids. CDR1 is MNHNY and CDR2 is SVGAGI in the germline V gene (reference sequence). V shed 6 bases, J shed 3 bases, and the junction held 9 bases outside the gene matches. CDR3 DNA sequence: TGTGCCAGCAGAGATCGGACAGGGGACGGCTACGAGCAGTACTTC. The encoded protein is CASRDRTGDGYEQYF.

J is TRBJ1-2 and V is TRBV27, with a tentative D call TRBD1 (5 bases). Germline V gene sequence: CDR1 MNHEY, CDR2 SMNVEV (reference sequence). V shed 9 bases and J shed 8 bases, with 16 bases lying between them. The CDR3 length is 12 residues. For the CDR3, the DNA is TGTGCCAGTGGGCTCAGACAGAGCGGCTACACCTTC. This encodes CASGLRQSGYTF.

The chain recombines TRBV5-1 with TRBJ2-3, with D maybe TRBD1 (7 bases). The CDR3 runs 15 residues. CDR1 is SGHRS and CDR2 is YFSETQ in the germline V gene. The V end was cut by 0 bases, the J end by 2 bases, with 10 bases between. CDR3 bases: TGCGCCAGCAGCTTGGTCAGGGGGGCCACAGATACGCAGTATTTT. It yields the protein CASSLVRGATDTQYF.

The chain recombines TRBV12-3 or TRBV12-4 with TRBJ1-2; D unresolved. The CDR3 is 13 amino acids. V was cut by 5 bases and J by 7 bases, with 14 bases left in between. The CDR3 DNA sequence: TGTGCCAGCAGTCACGTGGAGGGAACTGGCTACACCTTC. Translating gives CASSHVEGTGYTF.

This clone has only a few counts. This chain links TRBV3-1 (or the pseudogene TRBV3-2) with TRBJ2-7; 7 bases agree with TRBD2. Trimming at V came to 3 bases and at J to 2 bases, leaving 7 bases not matched to a gene. The germline gives CDR1 LGHDT, CDR2 YNNKEL (reference sequence). CDR3 size: 15 residues. CDR3: CASSHGSLAAYEQYF. CDR3 coding DNA: TGTGCCAGCAGCCACGGTTCCCTAGCGGCCTACGAGCAGTACTTC.

The chain recombines TRBV18 with TRBJ2-2; TRBD2 matches at 8 bases. Losses at the gene ends were 2 bases for V and 4 bases for J; bases not matched to a gene: 9. CDR3 length equals 17 residues. Germline CDR1 and CDR2: KGHSH and LQKENI. This chain's CDR3 is CASSPTPGGPGTGELFF. CDR3 sequence (DNA): TGTGCCAGCTCACCAACCCCGGGAGGGCCGGGCACCGGGGAGCTGTTTTTT.

The chain couples TRBV9 to TRBJ1-4; no reliable D call. CDR1 SGDLS and CDR2 YYNGEE come from the germline V gene. Trimming left V 4 bases short and J 3 bases short, with 7 bases between. The CDR3 consists of 13 residues. In DNA form, the CDR3 reads TGTGCCAGCAGCCCACGGGCTAATGAAAAACTGTTTTTT. Amino acid sequence: CASSPRANEKLFF.

This rearrangement joins TRBV9 to TRBJ1-6; D is perhaps TRBD1 (5 bases). The length of the CDR3 is 15 residues. V was clipped by 3 bases and J by 5 bases, with 12 bases between them. Germline CDR1 and CDR2: SGDLS and YYNGEE. The CDR3, as DNA: TGTGCCAGCAGCGCCCGACAGAGTGATAATTCACCCCTCCACTTT. Its protein is CASSARQSDNSPLHF.